This T cell receptor beta chain stems from a study of T-cell memory formation after mild COVID-19. Across the study: The TCR clusters were mostly specific to one donor. General observations from the study: SARS-CoV-2 specificity was not confirmed for second-wave clones peaking on day 37. Contracting clones localized mainly to CM and EM when CD4+ and mainly to EMRA when CD8+.

The CDR3 contains 13 residues. In germline, CDR1 is SGHTA, CDR2 FQGNSA. V gave up 1 base and J gave up 7 bases, with 9 bases separating them. This clonotype was observed many times. The antigen is not known. TCRdb re-called the 5' RACE reads through MiXCR, storing one row per CDR3 protein. The sample has under 300,000 distinct CDR3 sequences, 8% to 9% seen once; the top ten hold 20% to 25%. The sequenced material came from PBMCs or a T cell subset sorted from them (not recorded which). The gene calls are TRBV7-2 and TRBJ2-3; D uncertain. The receptor was isolated from a man aged 18 to 30 who had mild COVID-19 (a few samples of this study predate the infection). Cell type and time point are not known. The CDR3 DNA reads as TGTGCCAGCAGCTTAGAAGCCGAAAATACGCAGTATTTT. Translation: CASSLEAENTQYF.